The rows below give T cell receptor beta chains drawn from one sample of a study of T cells in Graves' hyperthyroidism and ophthalmopathy. TCRdb passed the multiplex PCR reads through MiXCR, listing each CDR3 protein once. The data contain 400,000 or so distinct CDR3 sequences, about an eighth of them singletons. Sequencing input: blood. The receptors shown here come from a man between 50 and 59 years old with Graves' ophthalmopathy. Each CDR3 is given with its conserved first and last residue. A D gene is named only where the DNA matches it firmly. Clone size is stated in some rows and not others, as once, few, many or a class when expanded.

j_gene	abundance	d_gene	v_gene	CDR3aa	CDR3nt
TRBJ2-5	few	-	TRBV12-3/TRBV12-4	CASSSRTTEKQETQYF	TGTGCCAGCAGTTCCCGTACGACAGAAAAACAAGAGACCCAGTACTTC
TRBJ1-5	few	TRBD1	TRBV19	CASTKDRASISNQPQHF	TGTGCCAGTACCAAGGACAGGGCCAGTATAAGCAATCAGCCCCAGCATTTT
TRBJ1-6	few	-	TRBV3-1	CASSQGGMTNAYNSPLHF	TGTGCCAGCAGCCAAGGGGGTATGACGAACGCCTATAATTCACCCCTCCACTTT
TRBJ1-1	-	TRBD1	TRBV5-1	CASSLTGTGGAGTEAFF	TGCGCCAGCAGCTTGACCGGGACAGGGGGCGCCGGGACTGAAGCTTTCTTT
TRBJ2-7	many	-	TRBV28	CASMPRGADEQYF	TGTGCCAGCATGCCCCGGGGGGCGGACGAGCAGTACTTC
TRBJ2-2	-	-	TRBV11-2	CASEAGVYGELFF	TGTGCCAGCGAAGCCGGGGTTTACGGGGAGCTGTTTTTT
TRBJ1-1	few	TRBD1	TRBV10-3	CAMATGLNTEAFF	TGTGCCATGGCGACAGGGCTGAACACTGAAGCTTTCTTT
TRBJ1-2	-	-	TRBV4-1	CASSQDIQGNYGYTF	TGCGCCAGCAGCCAAGATATTCAGGGTAACTATGGCTACACCTTC
TRBJ2-1	few	-	TRBV12-3/TRBV12-4	CASSGGEQFF	TGTGCCAGCAGTGGGGGTGAGCAGTTCTTC
TRBJ2-1	many	TRBD2	TRBV12-3/TRBV12-4	CASSRLASYNEQFF	TGTGCCAGCAGTAGACTAGCGTCGTACAATGAGCAGTTCTTC
TRBJ2-2	-	TRBD2	TRBV6-5	CASSYEGTSGIANTGELFF	TGTGCCAGCAGTTACGAGGGGACTAGCGGGATCGCGAACACCGGGGAGCTGTTTTTT
TRBJ2-5	many	TRBD2	TRBV20-1	CSAREREWETQYF	TGCAGTGCTAGGGAGCGGGAGTGGGAGACCCAGTACTTC
TRBJ2-3	many	-	TRBV24-1	CATSDLRGGSTDTQYF	TGTGCCACCAGTGACTTAAGAGGCGGAAGCACAGATACGCAGTATTTT
TRBJ2-1	many	-	TRBV24-1	CATSDFSGGRNEQFF	TGTGCCACCAGTGACTTTAGCGGAGGAAGGAATGAGCAGTTCTTC
TRBJ2-1	many	-	TRBV7-6	CASSLASPELNEQFF	TGTGCCAGCAGCTTAGCGAGCCCCGAACTCAATGAGCAGTTCTTC
TRBJ1-1	few	TRBD1	TRBV20-1	CSARRGPQVGPEAFF	TGCAGTGCTAGAAGGGGGCCACAGGTTGGACCTGAAGCTTTCTTT
TRBJ2-1	many	TRBD2	TRBV7-9	CASSYYAGTRGGNEQFF	TGTGCCAGCAGCTACTACGCCGGGACTAGAGGGGGCAATGAGCAGTTCTTC
TRBJ1-1	-	TRBD1	TRBV5-1	CASSSKTRDRGRVERNTEAFF	TGCGCCAGCAGCTCGAAAACCCGGGACAGGGGGCGGGTTGAGAGGAACACTGAAGCTTTCTTT
TRBJ2-3	few	TRBD2	TRBV10-3	CAISEFSSGITDTQYF	TGTGCCATCAGTGAGTTCTCTAGCGGGATCACAGATACGCAGTATTTT
TRBJ2-2	-	TRBD2	TRBV19	CASSDSGRSGELFF	TGTGCCAGTAGCGATAGCGGGAGGAGCGGGGAGCTGTTTTTT
TRBJ2-1	many	-	TRBV5-1	CASSWTDYNEQFF	TGCGCCAGCAGCTGGACGGATTACAATGAGCAGTTCTTC
TRBJ2-3	-	TRBD2	TRBV7-9	CASSLALAETDTQYF	TGTGCCAGCAGCTTAGCACTAGCGGAGACAGATACGCAGTATTTT
TRBJ2-5	many	TRBD2	TRBV10-3	CAISDAGAGETQYF	TGTGCCATCAGTGACGCGGGAGCGGGGGAGACCCAGTACTTC
TRBJ1-5	few	-	TRBV19	CASSIAGTSNDQPQHF	TGTGCCAGTAGTATTGCGGGGACGTCTAACGATCAGCCCCAGCATTTT
TRBJ1-3	-	-	TRBV5-1	CASSFGRGSSGNTIYF	TGCGCCAGCAGCTTTGGTAGGGGATCATCTGGAAACACCATATATTTT
TRBJ2-3	-	-	TRBV19	CASTPSGARTDTQYF	TGTGCCAGTACCCCGTCGGGGGCCCGCACAGATACGCAGTATTTT
TRBJ1-4	-	-	TRBV3-1	CASSQTGTPSGEKLFF	TGTGCCAGCAGCCAAACCGGGACCCCCTCCGGAGAAAAACTGTTTTTT
TRBJ1-1	many	-	TRBV27	CASSPLVFAGRYTEAFF	TGTGCCAGCAGTCCCCTAGTTTTTGCAGGACGGTACACTGAAGCTTTCTTT
TRBJ1-5	many	-	TRBV10-3	CAISNLQGSRQPQHF	TGTGCCATCAGCAATCTCCAGGGGTCTCGCCAGCCCCAGCATTTT
TRBJ1-2	many	-	TRBV12-3/TRBV12-4	CASRSPLYGYTF	TGTGCCAGCAGATCCCCACTCTATGGCTACACCTTC
TRBJ1-2	many	TRBD1	TRBV6-1	CASSQGGTAYGYTF	TGTGCCAGCAGCCAGGGCGGGACAGCCTATGGCTACACCTTC
TRBJ2-7	few	-	TRBV20-1	CSARDQGRWEQYF	TGCAGTGCTAGAGATCAAGGGCGCTGGGAGCAGTACTTC
TRBJ2-2	few	-	TRBV5-1	CASSGGSHRGELFF	TGCGCCAGCAGCGGCGGGTCTCATCGAGGGGAGCTGTTTTTT
TRBJ1-2	many	-	TRBV7-8	CASSQDGFYGYTF	TGTGCCAGCAGCCAGGACGGATTCTATGGCTACACCTTC
TRBJ2-7	many	-	TRBV28	CASSLAGGFYEQYF	TGTGCCAGCAGTTTAGCCGGAGGGTTCTACGAGCAGTACTTC
TRBJ1-1	many	-	TRBV20-1	CSARDRSGNTEAFF	TGCAGTGCTAGAGATAGATCAGGGAACACTGAAGCTTTCTTT
TRBJ1-2	-	TRBD1	TRBV19	CASSLRDRDYGYTF	TGTGCCAGTAGTCTCCGGGACAGGGACTATGGCTACACCTTC
TRBJ2-5	few	-	TRBV5-1	CASSGDKPGQTQYF	TGCGCCAGCAGCGGGGACAAGCCCGGGCAGACCCAGTACTTC
TRBJ2-7	many	TRBD2	TRBV2	CASVREGPPDEQYF	TGTGCCAGCGTCCGGGAGGGCCCCCCGGACGAGCAGTACTTC
TRBJ1-1	few	TRBD1	TRBV7-9	CASSLARGLGEAFF	TGTGCCAGCAGCTTAGCCAGGGGGCTCGGTGAAGCTTTCTTT
TRBJ1-5	few	-	TRBV19	CASTLRETHNQPQHF	TGTGCCAGTACCCTCCGGGAGACCCACAATCAGCCCCAGCATTTT
TRBJ2-7	-	TRBD2	TRBV19	CASAMGGTYEQYF	TGTGCCAGCGCAATGGGGGGGACCTACGAGCAGTACTTC
TRBJ2-1	many	TRBD2	TRBV28	CASSLVRGNSGKDNEQFF	TGTGCCAGCAGTTTAGTCAGGGGAAATAGCGGGAAGGACAATGAGCAGTTCTTC
TRBJ2-5	few	-	TRBV5-1	CASHSGGAGTQYF	TGCGCCAGCCATAGCGGAGGCGCAGGGACCCAGTACTTC
TRBJ2-2	-	TRBD2	TRBV28	CASPRGGGNTGELFF	TGTGCCTCCCCGCGCGGGGGGGGGAACACCGGGGAGCTGTTTTTT
TRBJ2-3	few	-	TRBV19	CASSLNRAGSTDTQYF	TGTGCCAGTAGTCTGAACCGAGCGGGTAGCACAGATACGCAGTATTTT
TRBJ2-6	-	TRBD1	TRBV27	CASSVEGGSSGANVLTF	TGTGCCAGCAGTGTGGAAGGGGGCAGCTCTGGGGCCAACGTCCTGACTTTC
TRBJ1-1	few	-	TRBV20-1	CSAPDSRTNTEAFF	TGCAGTGCGCCCGACAGCCGAACGAACACTGAAGCTTTCTTT
TRBJ2-2	-	TRBD1	TRBV29-1	CSVPTGPGSPGELFF	TGCAGCGTTCCGACAGGGCCAGGTTCACCCGGGGAGCTGTTTTTT
TRBJ2-3	-	TRBD2	TRBV25-1	CASSEASGRIDTQYF	TGTGCCAGCAGTGAGGCTAGCGGGAGGATAGATACGCAGTATTTT
TRBJ2-5	few	-	TRBV5-1	CASSLAIGFQETQYF	TGCGCCAGCAGCTTGGCCATAGGGTTTCAAGAGACCCAGTACTTC
TRBJ2-2	few	TRBD2	TRBV9	CASSVMGLAIGELFF	TGTGCCAGCAGCGTAATGGGACTAGCTATCGGGGAGCTGTTTTTT
TRBJ2-3	many	-	TRBV7-8	CASSSADSTDTQYF	TGTGCCAGCAGCTCTGCGGATAGCACAGATACGCAGTATTTT
TRBJ2-3	-	-	TRBV9	CASSVGGTDLADTQYF	TGTGCCAGCAGCGTAGGGGGGACGGACCTTGCAGATACGCAGTATTTT
TRBJ1-2	many	-	TRBV11-2	CASSPITFGGYTF	TGTGCCAGCAGCCCAATTACTTTCGGGGGCTACACCTTC